These T cell receptor beta chains were read from a single sample in a study of T cell responses to AZD1222 COVID-19 vaccine. The method was immunoSEQ multiplex PCR; TCRdb's version includes in-frame clones alone and lacks a portion of them. The sample includes about 140,000 clones, about 93% of them seen just once. Specimen: peripheral blood, collected on day 0 of AZD1222 vaccination. The receptor source for this set is an adult in good health. Each CDR3 is given with its conserved first and last residue. A D gene is named only where the DNA matches it firmly. Only some rows state a clone size, as once, few, many or a class for expanded clones.

.	.	TRBV11-2	TRBJ1-3	TGTGCCAGCACCCCTGGCTCCTCTGGAAACACCATATATTTT	CASTPGSSGNTIYF
TRBD2	once	TRBV10-3	TRBJ2-1	TGTGCCACGGGACTAGCGGGAGCCCATGAGCAGTTCTTC	CATGLAGAHEQFF
.	.	TRBV12-3/TRBV12-4	TRBJ2-7	TGTGCCAGCAGTTTGCTAGAATACGAGCAGTACTTC	CASSLLEYEQYF
.	.	TRBV5-6	TRBJ1-2	TGTGCCAGCAGCTTGGCCCTATCAAGAGGCTACACCTTC	CASSLALSRGYTF
.	.	TRBV6-5	TRBJ1-1	TGTGCCAGCAGACCCCGGCAAGGGGCCAGTGAAGCTTTCTTT	CASRPRQGASEAFF
.	.	TRBV5-1	TRBJ1-2	TGCGCCAGCAGCTCCGGGATCTATGGCTACACCTTC	CASSSGIYGYTF
TRBD2	.	TRBV9	TRBJ2-5	TGTGCCAGCAGCGCGCCGGGACTACCCCAACAAGAGACCCAGTACTTC	CASSAPGLPQQETQYF
.	.	TRBV14	TRBJ2-7	TGTGCCAGCAGCCAGTACACGACCTACGAGCAGTACTTC	CASSQYTTYEQYF
.	.	TRBV7-9	TRBJ2-1	TGTGCCAGCAGCTCCGACCCTCCGGGGCGGGATGAGCAGTTCTTC	CASSSDPPGRDEQFF
TRBD1	.	TRBV12-5	TRBJ1-5	TGTGCTAGTGGTTTGGGGCAGGGGGATAGACAGCCCCAGCATTTT	CASGLGQGDRQPQHF
.	.	TRBV3-1/TRBV3-2	TRBJ1-1	TGTGCCAGCAGCCACGATCCGGGGGGCGGGTCTTTCTTT	CASSHDPGGGSFF
.	.	TRBV6-5	TRBJ2-7	TGTGCCAGCAGTTCAACGGGGGCCCTCTACGAGCAGTACTTC	CASSSTGALYEQYF
TRBD1	.	TRBV6-5	TRBJ2-1	TGTGCCAGCAGTTATAGGGGACAGGGGAACAATGAGCAGTTCTTC	CASSYRGQGNNEQFF
.	.	TRBV7-9	TRBJ1-5	TGTGCCAGCAGCTTAGAGGGATATCAGCCCCAGCATTTT	CASSLEGYQPQHF
TRBD1	.	TRBV7-8	TRBJ2-7	TGTGCCAGCAGCCAGGAGGGGACAGGGGGCAGCGAGCAGTACTTC	CASSQEGTGGSEQYF
.	.	TRBV28	TRBJ1-5	TGTGCCAGCAGTTTCCCAGGGCGGAACAATCAGCCCCAGCATTTT	CASSFPGRNNQPQHF
.	once	TRBV29-1	TRBJ1-2	TGCAGCGTTGAGCGGGGCTATGGCTACACCTTC	CSVERGYGYTF
TRBD2	few	TRBV6-5	TRBJ2-7	TGTGCCAGCAGTTCCATAGCGGGAATGGGGGAGCAGTACTTC	CASSSIAGMGEQYF
.	.	TRBV27	TRBJ2-3	TGTGCCAGCGGGCGGTACACAGATACGCAGTATTTT	CASGRYTDTQYF
.	.	TRBV10-3	TRBJ2-2	TGTGCCATCAGTGAAAACCGTCCCGGGGAGCTGTTTTTT	CAISENRPGELFF
.	.	TRBV27	TRBJ2-3	TGTGCCAGCAGGGGTGGCGGGAACACAGATACGCAGTATTTT	CASRGGGNTDTQYF
TRBD1	.	TRBV7-9	TRBJ1-2	TGTGCCAGCAGCTGGGACAGGGCAATGGATGGCTACACCTTC	CASSWDRAMDGYTF
.	.	TRBV29-1	TRBJ2-7	TGCAGCGTTAGGGGCCGGGGAGACAGCTCCTACGAGCAGTACTTC	CSVRGRGDSSYEQYF
TRBD2	.	TRBV5-4	TRBJ2-2	TGTGCCAGCAGCTTGGTCGGGAGGGCCCCCGGGGAGCTGTTTTTT	CASSLVGRAPGELFF
.	.	TRBV7-2	TRBJ2-3	TGTGCCAGCAGCTTGAATTGGGGAATAGATACGCAGTATTTT	CASSLNWGIDTQYF
TRBD2	once	TRBV5-4	TRBJ2-1	TGTGCCAGCAGCCATAAGCTAGCGGGGGGCAATGAGCAGTTCTTC	CASSHKLAGGNEQFF
.	.	TRBV14	TRBJ2-7	TGTGCCAGCAGCCCACGGGACCCCAGGGGGGACTACGAGCAGTACTTC	CASSPRDPRGDYEQYF